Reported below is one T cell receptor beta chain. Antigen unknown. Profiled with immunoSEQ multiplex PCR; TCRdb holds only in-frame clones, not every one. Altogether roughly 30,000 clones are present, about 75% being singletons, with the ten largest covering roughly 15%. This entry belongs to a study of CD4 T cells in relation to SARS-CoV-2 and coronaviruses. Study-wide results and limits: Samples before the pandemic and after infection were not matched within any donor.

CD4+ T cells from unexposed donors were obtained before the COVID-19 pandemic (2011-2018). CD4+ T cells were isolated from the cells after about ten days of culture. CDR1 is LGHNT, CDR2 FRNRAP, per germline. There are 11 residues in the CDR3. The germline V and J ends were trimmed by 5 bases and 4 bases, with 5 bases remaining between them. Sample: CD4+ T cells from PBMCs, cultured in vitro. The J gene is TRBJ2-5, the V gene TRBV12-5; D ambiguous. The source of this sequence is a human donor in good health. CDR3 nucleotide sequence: TGTGCTAGTGGTCTACGAGAGACCCAGTACTTC. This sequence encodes CASGLRETQYF.